Following are 14 T cell receptor beta chains from one sample sequenced in a study of T cells in Graves' hyperthyroidism and ophthalmopathy. Amplification of TCR beta CDR3 regions was performed using RNA transcripts as template. Using the HTBI primer set, a first-round RT-PCR was run on the TCR CDR3. TCRdb reprocessed the multiplex PCR reads with MiXCR, giving one entry per CDR3 protein. The data hold about 480,000 distinct CDR3 sequences, with 14% observed a single time. Sequenced: blood. The receptors come from a woman aged 18-35 years with Graves' hyperthyroidism.

This clonotype was observed a few times. This sequence joins TRBV24-1 and TRBJ2-3; 7 bases map to TRBD2. The CDR3 covers 14 residues. Germline V gene sequence: CDR1 KGHDR, CDR2 SFDVKD. Trimming at V came to 3 bases and at J to 3 bases, leaving 2 bases not matched to a gene. CDR3 sequence (DNA): TGTGCCACCAGTGATCGCGGGAGTACAGATACGCAGTATTTT. As protein: CATSDRGSTDTQYF.

This clonotype has ten or more counts. The rearrangement uses TRBV19 and TRBJ2-7, with D possibly being TRBD1 (6 bases). The CDR3 is 15 residues long. Germline CDR1 and CDR2: LNHDA and SQIVND (reference sequence). V gave up 3 bases and J gave up 5 bases, with 17 bases separating them. CDR3 in amino acids: CASSIGRRGTHEQYF. The CDR3 nucleotides read TGTGCCAGTAGTATTGGTCGCAGGGGCACCCACGAGCAGTACTTC.

In this sample, this clonotype turned up many times. The rearrangement uses TRBV12-3 or TRBV12-4 and TRBJ1-6; no firm D call. Deletions cut 3 bases from V and 9 bases from J, with 6 bases between. The length of the CDR3 is 12 residues. CDR3 sequence: CASSLGSSPLHF. The CDR3 coding sequence is TGTGCCAGCAGTTTGGGTAGTTCACCCCTCCACTTT.

This chain connects TRBV12-5 to TRBJ1-2; D remains unclear. Deletions cut 0 bases from V and 8 bases from J, with 16 bases between. CDR3 length: 15 amino acids. Germline CDR1 and CDR2: LGHNT and FRNRAP. This chain's CDR3 is CASGLVRTPREGYTF. The CDR3 DNA reads TGTGCTAGTGGTTTGGTACGAACCCCTCGGGAGGGCTACACCTTC. The whole variable domain, filled in from reference TRBV12-5 and TRBJ1-2, reads DARVTQTPRHKVTEMGQEVTMRCQPILGHNTVFWYRQTMMQGLELLAYFRNRAPLDDSGMPKDRFSAEMPDATLATLKIQPSEPRDSAVYFCASGLVRTPREGYTFGSGTRLTVV.

This chain connects TRBV4-1 to TRBJ2-7; D gene unclear. Germline V gene sequence: CDR1 MGHRA, CDR2 YSYEKL. The V gene lost 1 base and the J gene lost 2 bases, with 9 bases spanning the gap. CDR3 length: 14 residues. CDR3 amino acids: CASSQGLTPYEQYV. For the CDR3, the DNA is TGCGCCAGCAGCCAAGGTTTGACTCCCTACGAGCAGTACGTC.

This clonotype was detected ten times or more. V is TRBV12-3 or TRBV12-4 and J is TRBJ1-1, with D perhaps TRBD1 (5 bases). Trimming removed 0 bases at V and 11 bases at J, with 22 bases between. The CDR3 runs 16 residues. The DNA for the CDR3 is TGTGCCAGCAGTTTAGCGGCTTCTGTCGTCGGGGGGTGGGCTTTCTTT. Translating it yields CASSLAASVVGGWAFF.

Many counts were recorded for this clonotype. The chain combines TRBV5-1 with TRBJ2-3; TRBD1 aligns across 8 bases. The germline V gene has CDR1 SGHRS and CDR2 YFSETQ. The CDR3 consists of 15 residues. The V segment lost 5 bases and the J segment 4 bases; nucleotides outside the gene matches: 9. CDR3 DNA: TGCGCCAGCAGGTCATACAGGGGGTTTTCAGATACGCAGTATTTT. Its translation is CASRSYRGFSDTQYF. The whole variable domain, remainder taken from reference TRBV5-1 and TRBJ2-3, is KAGVTQTPRYLIKTRGQQVTLSCSPISGHRSVSWYQQTPGQGLQFLFEYFSETQRNKGNFPGRFSGRQFSNSRSEMNVSTLELGDSALYLCASRSYRGFSDTQYFGPGTRLTVL.

This clonotype was recorded many times. This rearrangement joins TRBV29-1 to TRBJ2-2, with D perhaps matching TRBD2 (5 bases). CDR3 length: 13 residues. V was cut by 8 bases and J by 3 bases, with 13 bases left in between. The V gene's germline CDR1 is SQVTM and CDR2 ANQGSEA. The CDR3 spells CSLTRRDTGELFF. The CDR3 coding sequence is TGCAGCCTTACTAGGCGGGACACCGGGGAGCTGTTTTTT.

There are many counts of this clonotype. The chain has TRBV4-1 and TRBJ2-7; TRBD1 aligns across 10 bases. CDR3 length equals 15 residues. The germline V gene encodes CDR1 MGHRA and CDR2 YSYEKL. V trimming: 6 bases; J trimming: 6 bases; junction bases outside the gene matches: 11. CDR3 in DNA: TGCGCCAGCAGGAGAACCGGGACAGGGGCTTTCGAGCAGTACTTC. Its protein product is CASRRTGTGAFEQYF.

This clonotype was recorded many times. The genes are TRBV2 and TRBJ2-3; D possibly matches TRBD1 or TRBD2 (5 bases each). In germline, CDR1 is SNHLY, CDR2 FYNNEI. Trimming shortened V by 3 bases and J by 8 bases, and 9 bases separated the two germline ends. The CDR3 is 12 residues long. CDR3 nucleotide sequence: TGTGCCAGCAGTGATGGGGGTAGTACGCAGTATTTT. Translation: CASSDGGSTQYF. Complete variable domain (other parts from reference TRBV2 and TRBJ2-3): EPEVTQTPSHQVTQMGQEVILRCVPISNHLYFYWYRQILGQKVEFLVSFYNNEISEKSEIFDDQFSVERPDGSNFTLKIRSTKLEDSAMYFCASSDGGSTQYFGPGTRLTVL.

Many counts were recorded for this clonotype. CDR3 sequence: CASSLIAPRGGSRSYNEQFF. In DNA form, the CDR3 reads TGTGCCAGCAGTTTAATTGCCCCAAGAGGCGGGAGCAGGTCCTACAATGAGCAGTTCTTC. J is TRBJ2-1 and V is TRBV27; 7 bases match TRBD2. Germline V gene lookup returns CDR1 MNHEY and CDR2 SMNVEV (reference sequence). The CDR3 has 20 amino acids. The junction had 17 bases not matched to a gene; V was cut back by 2 bases and J by 1 base.

This clonotype was found a few times. The rearrangement joins TRBV29-1 to TRBJ1-2, with a possible D match to TRBD1 (6 bases). CDR1 is SQVTM, CDR2 ANQGSEA, per germline. The CDR3 has 16 amino acids. Deletions cut 3 bases from V and 8 bases from J, with 25 bases between. The CDR3 loop is CSVDPPGGRLKWGYTF. In nucleotides, the CDR3 is TGCAGCGTTGATCCGCCGGGGGGCCGCCTGAAGTGGGGCTACACCTTC.

This clonotype was counted many times. The V gene is TRBV7-8, the J gene TRBJ2-3; possibly TRBD2 for D (6 bases). There are 15 residues in the CDR3. V lost 6 bases, J lost 4 bases, and 17 bases lay in between. Germline CDR1 reads SGHVS; CDR2 reads FQNEAQ. CDR3 amino acids: CASSLYGGMADTQYF. CDR3 nucleotide sequence: TGTGCCAGCAGTCTTTACGGCGGGATGGCAGATACGCAGTATTTT.

The gene calls are TRBV5-5 and TRBJ2-1; TRBD2 matches 14 bases. V gave up 6 bases and J gave up 5 bases; unmatched junction bases: 10. CDR3 length: 17 amino acids. Per the germline V gene, CDR1 is SGHKS and CDR2 is YYEKEE (reference sequence). CDR3 sequence: CASTPGTSGSANNEQFF. In nucleotides, the CDR3 is TGTGCCAGCACCCCCGGGACTAGCGGGAGCGCCAACAATGAGCAGTTCTTC.